Below are 9 T cell receptor beta chains sequenced from a single sample in a study of CD8+ T cells in alopecia areata. Peripheral blood and lesional scalp punch biopsies were taken from alopecia areata patients. Reverse transcription of extracted RNA yielded cDNA, which provided the sequencing template. TCRdb's copy holds only in-frame clones and misses some; the assay was immunoSEQ multiplex PCR. This table holds under 15,000 clones, around 60% found once. Sequencing input: skin. These TCRs come from a human donor with alopecia areata.

This chain connects TRBV5-4 to TRBJ2-1, with D unresolved. CDR3 length: 16 residues. Germline V CDR1 and CDR2: SGHNT, YYREEE (reference sequence). V dropped 1 base and J dropped 0 bases, with 11 bases sitting between them. CDR3 residues: CASSLFWLSSYNEQFF. In nucleotides, the CDR3 is TGTGCCAGCAGCTTGTTTTGGTTGAGCTCCTACAATGAGCAGTTCTTC.

This clone was counted a few times. The genes are TRBV29-1 and TRBJ2-1; the match to TRBD2 covers 9 bases. V shed 0 bases, J shed 6 bases, and the junction held 12 bases outside the gene matches. CDR3 length: 17 amino acids. Germline loops: CDR1 SQVTM, CDR2 ANQGSEA. The chain's CDR3 is CSVEDRGAGGSFNEQFF. The CDR3 nucleotides read TGCAGCGTTGAAGATCGAGGAGCGGGAGGTTCGTTCAATGAGCAGTTCTTC.

This clone was counted between two and nine times. The chain is built from TRBV29-1 and TRBJ1-1; TRBD1 might be the D (6 bases). The V end was cut by 4 bases, the J end by 7 bases, with 16 bases between. This CDR3 is built from 13 residues. Germline assignment: CDR1 SQVTM and CDR2 ANQGSEA. The CDR3 DNA follows: TGCAGCGTTGGTTGGCGCCAGGGGCATGAAGCTTTCTTT. It encodes CSVGWRQGHEAFF.

J is TRBJ2-1 and V is TRBV5-6; D gene unclear. The CDR3 contains 13 residues. V dropped 2 bases and J dropped 5 bases, with 8 bases sitting between them. Germline CDR1 reads SGHDT; CDR2 reads YYEEEE. The CDR3 loop reads CASSLGPNNEQFF. The CDR3 nucleotides read TGTGCCAGCAGCTTAGGACCAAACAATGAGCAGTTCTTC.

CDR3 bases: TGTGCCAGCAATACAGGGGCCTATCAGCCCCAGCATTTT. Its translation is CASNTGAYQPQHF. The chain has TRBV6-6 and TRBJ1-5; 7 nucleotides line up with TRBD1. Per the germline V gene, CDR1 is MNHNY and CDR2 is SVGAGI (reference sequence). This CDR3 is built from 13 residues. V gave up 7 bases and J gave up 5 bases; unmatched junction bases: 5.

The chain employs TRBV27 and TRBJ1-1; D gene ambiguous. This CDR3 comprises 17 residues. V was cut by 1 base and J by 0 bases, with 15 bases left in between. Per the germline V gene, CDR1 is MNHEY and CDR2 is SMNVEV (reference sequence). CDR3 coding DNA: TGTGCCAGCAGTTTATGGTCGGGCTTCGACATGAACACTGAAGCTTTCTTT. This sequence encodes CASSLWSGFDMNTEAFF.

The V and J genes are TRBV15 and TRBJ2-3; 8 positions match TRBD1. The V gene end was trimmed by 1 base and the J gene end by 5 bases; junction bases not matched to a gene: 8. The CDR3 spans 16 residues. CDR1 and CDR2 (germline): LNHNV, YYDKDF (reference sequence). CDR3 amino acids: CATSRGGQGWLDTQYF. The CDR3 coding sequence is TGTGCCACCAGCAGAGGAGGACAGGGTTGGCTAGATACGCAGTATTTT.

J is TRBJ2-1 and V is TRBV4-3; 7 positions agree with TRBD2. Germline CDR1 reads LGHNA; CDR2 reads YSLEER. J lost 7 bases, V lost 1 base, and 19 bases had no gene match. CDR3 length equals 19 residues. CDR3 sequence reads: CASSQGVEWRESPRNEQFF. The CDR3 nucleotides read TGCGCCAGCAGCCAAGGAGTCGAGTGGCGGGAGTCCCCTCGGAATGAGCAGTTCTTC.

This rearrangement joins TRBV19 to TRBJ2-1, with a tentative D call TRBD2 (5 bases). Germline CDR1 reads LNHDA; CDR2 reads SQIVND (reference sequence). The CDR3 length is 14 residues. Trimming removed 11 bases from V and 4 bases from J, with 18 bases in between. Here the CDR3 DNA reads TGTGCCCCCAGAGGCGGGTTAGGGTACAATGAGCAGTTCTTC. It is translated as CAPRGGLGYNEQFF.